Each of the 21 T cell receptor beta chains below was sequenced from the same sample in a study of blood T cells in healthy people across ages. PCR was performed a second time for 7 to 11 cycles using a sample-barcoded 5' primer and a J-beta primer mix. One entry per CDR3 protein, called by TCRdb with MiXCR from the 5' RACE reads. Of 1.5 million to 1.8 million distinct CDR3 sequences listed, around 40% are singletons. Input material: blood. Receptor source: a woman aged 18-35 years in good health.

V is TRBV28 and J is TRBJ2-1; D may be TRBD1 (6 bases). Looked up from germline, CDR1 is MDHEN and CDR2 is SYDVKM. The V and J ends lost 2 bases and 8 bases respectively, with 16 bases between them. CDR3 length: 15 residues. CDR3: CASSLTGHPTDEQFF. CDR3 DNA: TGTGCCAGCAGTTTAACGGGACATCCAACAGATGAGCAGTTCTTC.

In the case of this clonotype: One base away lies a much larger clone, so this may be a sequencing read error. The rearrangement links TRBV6-2 or TRBV6-3 to TRBJ1-2; 8 bases align to TRBD1. V shed 4 bases and J 4 bases; nucleotides not matched to a gene: 2. Looked up from germline, CDR1 is MNHEY and CDR2 is SVGEGT. The CDR3 spans 13 residues. CDR3 sequence: CASSWDRPYGYTF. Here the CDR3 DNA reads TGTGCCAGCAGTTGGGACAGGCCCTATGGCTACACCTTC.

V gene TRBV6-2 or TRBV6-3 combines with J gene TRBJ2-2, with TRBD2 matching 11 bases. The CDR3 is 15 amino acids. V dropped 8 bases and J dropped 4; count of bases not matched to a gene: 6. The V gene's germline CDR1 is MNHEY and CDR2 SVGEGT. In nucleotides, the CDR3 is TGTGCCAGCCATCCTAGCGGGGGGCCCACCGGGGAGCTGTTTTTT. It specifies CASHPSGGPTGELFF.

A few counts support this clonotype. The chain has TRBV5-1 and TRBJ2-5, with 8 bases that match TRBD2. Germline CDR1 SGHRS, CDR2 YFSETQ. The V gene end was trimmed by 0 bases and the J gene end by 0 bases; junction bases not matched to a gene: 1. This CDR3 spans 15 amino acids. The CDR3 region is CASSLEGLDQETQYF. The DNA for the CDR3 is TGCGCCAGCAGCTTGGAGGGACTAGACCAAGAGACCCAGTACTTC.

The J gene is TRBJ1-1, the V gene TRBV27; possibly TRBD1 for D (5 bases). CDR1 MNHEY and CDR2 SMNVEV come from the germline V gene (reference sequence). The CDR3 is made up of 15 amino acids. The germline V and J ends were trimmed by 3 bases and 0 bases, with 11 bases remaining between them. CDR3 loop: CASSFSWGMNTEAFF. CDR3 DNA sequence: TGTGCCAGCAGTTTCTCGTGGGGGATGAACACTGAAGCTTTCTTT.

V and J are TRBV7-3 and TRBJ2-7; TRBD2 matches at 10 bases. The CDR3 runs 15 residues. The V and J ends lost 3 bases and 2 bases, in that order; junction bases with no gene match: 4. Germline CDR1 is SGHTA and CDR2 is FQGTGA. DNA of the CDR3: TGTGCCAGCAGCTTCATAGCGGGAGGTCCCTACGAGCAGTACTTC. It specifies CASSFIAGGPYEQYF.

This clonotype was counted ten times or more. This CDR3 reads CASSLESDTQYF. The DNA of the CDR3 is TGTGCCAGCAGCCTAGAATCAGATACGCAGTATTTT. V is TRBV5-4 and J is TRBJ2-3; D remains unclear. Trimming pared 4 bases from V and 4 bases from J, leaving 7 bases between. The CDR3 runs to 12 residues. Looked up from germline, CDR1 is SGHNT and CDR2 is YYREEE (reference sequence). Together with reference TRBV5-4 and TRBJ2-3, the CDR3 gives the full variable domain: ETGVTQSPTHLIKTRGQQVTLRCSSQSGHNTVSWYQQALGQGPQFIFQYYREEENGRGNFPPRFSGLQFPNYSSELNVNALELDDSALYLCASSLESDTQYFGPGTRLTVL.

The chain combines TRBV20-1 with TRBJ2-5; D perhaps matches TRBD2 (6 bases). This CDR3 contains 13 residues. CDR1 and CDR2 from the germline V gene are DFQATT and SNEGSKA (reference sequence). V lost 6 bases and J lost 1, with 12 bases in between. Written as DNA, the CDR3 is TGCAGTGCCGTGAGGGACTTCCAAGAGACCCAGTACTTC. This translates into CSAVRDFQETQYF.

This clonotype was recorded a few times. This chain uses TRBV4-2 with TRBJ1-1; D is uncertain. The CDR3 contains 14 residues. Germline assignment: CDR1 LGHNA and CDR2 YNFKEQ. The ends were cut back, 8 bases at V and 2 bases at J, with 15 bases in the middle. CDR3 sequence reads: CASRLVTGNTEAFF. The CDR3 nucleotides are TGTGCCAGCCGACTCGTGACTGGAAACACTGAAGCTTTCTTT.

This chain uses TRBV20-1 with TRBJ2-7; 7 positions match TRBD1. The CDR3 is 13 residues long. Germline V lookup: CDR1 DFQATT, CDR2 SNEGSKA (reference sequence). Losses at the gene ends were 5 bases for V and 2 bases for J; bases not matched to a gene: 6. CDR3 region: CSAQDRRTYEQYF. CDR3 DNA sequence: TGCAGTGCTCAGGACAGGAGAACCTACGAGCAGTACTTC.

This clonotype occurred many times. V usage is TRBV12-3 or TRBV12-4 and J usage is TRBJ1-2; unclear D gene. V was shortened by 2 bases and J by 4 bases, with 8 bases between the two germline ends. The CDR3 extends over 13 amino acids. Here the CDR3 DNA reads TGTGCCAGCAGTTTACGGGGAGTCTATGGCTACACCTTC. Translating it yields CASSLRGVYGYTF.

The rearrangement joins TRBV2 to TRBJ2-1; unclear D gene. Looked up from germline, CDR1 is SNHLY and CDR2 is FYNNEI. Trimming cost V 1 base and J 8 bases, with 12 bases left between them. The CDR3 consists of 14 residues. CDR3 nucleotides: TGTGCCAGCAGTGAAGGGATGGGTTTCGATGAGCAGTTCTTC. Protein sequence: CASSEGMGFDEQFF.

There are a few counts of this clonotype. The chain combines TRBV13 with TRBJ1-2; D gene ambiguous. The V end was cut by 5 bases, the J end by 8 bases, with 15 bases between. Germline CDR1 PRHDT, CDR2 FYEKMQ (reference sequence). There are 13 residues in the CDR3. The CDR3 region has the DNA TGTGCCAGCAGCCTCCGGGGTTCGAAAGGCTACACCTTC. Translated: CASSLRGSKGYTF.

There are a few counts of this clonotype. The chain uses TRBV27 and TRBJ2-7; 13 nucleotides match TRBD2. Germline CDR1 MNHEY, CDR2 SMNVEV (reference sequence). V lost 6 bases, J lost 7 bases, and 9 bases stayed unmatched. The CDR3 runs to 15 residues. This chain's CDR3 is CASRSGLAGLYEQYF. CDR3 sequence (DNA): TGTGCCAGCAGATCGGGACTAGCGGGGTTATATGAGCAGTACTTC.

The chain carries TRBV14 and TRBJ1-4; TRBD1 might be the D (6 bases). V was pared by 8 bases and J by 4 bases, with 11 bases between. The CDR3 runs to 13 residues. Germline V gene sequence: CDR1 SGHDN, CDR2 FVKESK. The CDR3 reads CASRTDLNEKLFF. CDR3 nucleotide sequence: TGTGCCAGCCGGACAGATCTTAATGAAAAACTGTTTTTT.

This chain links TRBV5-1 with TRBJ2-1, with D maybe TRBD2 (6 bases). CDR1 SGHRS and CDR2 YFSETQ come from the germline V gene. The CDR3 spans 15 residues. V shed 2 bases and J shed 9 bases, with 18 bases lying between them. The CDR3 sequence is CASSFDTRTGVEQFF. CDR3 sequence (DNA): TGCGCCAGCAGCTTCGACACCAGGACGGGGGTTGAGCAGTTCTTC.

This clonotype was observed a few times. The chain employs TRBV5-1 and TRBJ2-7, with 9 bases fitting TRBD1. CDR1 and CDR2 from the germline V gene are SGHRS and YFSETQ. Germline trimming cut 2 bases from V and 3 bases from J; bases unmatched to any gene: 9. The CDR3 runs to 16 residues. CDR3 sequence reads: CASSFSTGTGFYEQYF. The CDR3 DNA is TGCGCCAGCAGCTTCTCCACCGGGACAGGGTTCTACGAGCAGTACTTC.

The chain links TRBV20-1 to TRBJ1-1; weak D call: TRBD1 (5 bases). The germline V gene encodes CDR1 DFQATT and CDR2 SNEGSKA (reference sequence). The length of the CDR3 is 11 residues. Deletions cut 7 bases from V and 0 bases from J, with 6 bases between. The CDR3 is CSGGMNTEAFF. The CDR3 bases are TGCAGTGGGGGCATGAACACTGAAGCTTTCTTT.

The rearrangement joins TRBV7-2 to TRBJ2-3, with unresolved D. Trimming removed 1 base at V and 0 bases at J, with 8 bases between. Germline V lookup: CDR1 SGHTA, CDR2 FQGNSA. CDR3 length: 15 amino acids. The CDR3 nucleotides are TGTGCCAGCAGCTTAGAGAGAAAGAGCACAGATACGCAGTATTTT. Translation: CASSLERKSTDTQYF.

The V call is TRBV11-1, the J call TRBJ2-4; D is unclear. The assigned J gene may be wrong: the sequence end matches TRBJ2-7 better. Germline V gene lookup returns CDR1 SGHAT and CDR2 FQDESV (reference sequence). CDR3 length: 15 amino acids. CDR3 residues: CASSLARLLPYEQYF. Written as DNA, the CDR3 is TGTGCCAGCAGCTTAGCACGTCTCTTACCCTACGAGCAGTACTTC.

The chain combines TRBV14 with TRBJ1-1, with a weak D call TRBD1 (5 bases). This CDR3 is built from 15 residues. Trimming left V 3 bases short and J 4 bases short, with 15 bases between. The germline V gene encodes CDR1 SGHDN and CDR2 FVKESK. The CDR3 sequence: CASSHAIAGRTEAFF. CDR3 coding DNA: TGTGCCAGCAGCCATGCAATAGCAGGGCGCACTGAAGCTTTCTTT.